The entry that follows covers one T cell receptor beta chain sequence. The target of this receptor is not known. No base qualities exist here, and no much larger clone lies one base off it. The immunoSEQ Assay, a bias-controlled multiplex PCR, was used to amplify TCRbeta CDR3 regions from genomic DNA. For the original study's pipeline: The number of nucleated cells in each sample was estimated by amplification of reference gene primers within the assay. To quantify the absolute abundance of each unique TCRbeta CDR3 rearrangement, sequence reads were collapsed and filtered. For each sample, productive Simpson clonality was calculated as the square root of Simpson's diversity index across productive rearrangements. In TCRdb, the immuneACCESS table is reduced to in-frame sequences with V and J assigned. These tables do not hold every clone; where another copy was compared, an unresolved V gene accounts for under half, and the others remain unexplained. V, J and clone size are those of that table, while D and trimming were read from the DNA. The sample table contains 200,000 to 250,000 clones; only one count was recorded for 65% to 90% of them. The ten largest clones take up approximately 5% of the sample.

The sample comes from a study of blood T cell repertoires in COVID-19 (TCRdb year 2020). Background on the whole study: The collaborator samples originated in the United States, Italy and Spain and spanned the acute and convalescent phases of COVID-19. Deeply sampled blood TCRbeta repertoires from subjects exposed to, actively infected with, or recovered from COVID-19 were included in the dataset. Where HLA class I and class II types were available, the types were taken from metadata supplied by the sample provider, not from assay-based typing. The material from the prospective study consisted of cDNA or gDNA derived from T cells, B-cell-depleted T cells, or PBMCs. The repertoires were released in a freely available public database meant as a resource for research on the immune response to SARS-CoV-2. Nearly every sample came with metadata listing a de-identified subject ID, COVID-19 status, age in years and sex. The samples were drawn from two sources: the first 160 participants of the ongoing ImmuneRACE study, and over 1,000 subjects contributed by 6 global collaborators. The full study reports these points: The amount of clinical and demographic metadata varied by source and participant and was provided uncurated.

The CDR3, cysteine through phenylalanine, is 14 amino acids long. Just the 42-base CDR3 DNA is kept, in frame starting at base 1. As encoded in the germline V gene, CDR1 is SGHTA while CDR2 is FQGNSA. The V end loses 1 base and the J end loses 5 bases, and a stretch of 10 bases separates them. Whole blood was collected in K2EDTA tubes by collaborating institutions according to the institutions' own protocols. For TCRbeta analysis, collaborators shipped samples in one of three forms: frozen whole blood, isolated PBMCs, or DNA extracted from either of those sample types. This receptor was taken from a human donor in a cohort sampled during active COVID-19. The chain couples TRBV7-2 to TRBJ2-3; the D segment could be TRBD1, given 5 matching bases. The sequencing input was peripheral blood. The DNA sequence reads TGTGCCAGCAGCTTAGTGGGAAGGGGAGATACGCAGTATTTT. This translates into CASSLVGRGDTQYF.